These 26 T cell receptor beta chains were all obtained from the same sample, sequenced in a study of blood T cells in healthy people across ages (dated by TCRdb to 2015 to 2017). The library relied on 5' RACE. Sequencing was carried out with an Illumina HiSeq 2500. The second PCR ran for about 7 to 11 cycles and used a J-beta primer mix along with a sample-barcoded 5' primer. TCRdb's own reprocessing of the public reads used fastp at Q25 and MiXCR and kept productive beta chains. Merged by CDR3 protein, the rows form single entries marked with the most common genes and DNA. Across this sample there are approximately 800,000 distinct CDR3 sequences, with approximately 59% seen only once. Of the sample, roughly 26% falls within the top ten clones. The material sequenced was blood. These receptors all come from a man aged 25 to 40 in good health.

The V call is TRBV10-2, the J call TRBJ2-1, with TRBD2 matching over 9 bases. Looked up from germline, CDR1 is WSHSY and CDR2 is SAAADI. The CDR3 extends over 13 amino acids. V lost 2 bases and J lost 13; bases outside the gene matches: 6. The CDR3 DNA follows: TGCGCCAGCAGTGAGACCCTAGCGGGGTTACAGTTCTTC. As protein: CASSETLAGLQFF.

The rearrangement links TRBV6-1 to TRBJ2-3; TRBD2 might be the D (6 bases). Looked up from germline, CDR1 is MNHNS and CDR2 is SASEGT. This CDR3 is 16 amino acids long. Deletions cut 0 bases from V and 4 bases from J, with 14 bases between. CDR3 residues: CASSEALRGEADTQYF. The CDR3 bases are TGTGCCAGCAGTGAAGCGCTTCGAGGGGAGGCAGATACGCAGTATTTT.

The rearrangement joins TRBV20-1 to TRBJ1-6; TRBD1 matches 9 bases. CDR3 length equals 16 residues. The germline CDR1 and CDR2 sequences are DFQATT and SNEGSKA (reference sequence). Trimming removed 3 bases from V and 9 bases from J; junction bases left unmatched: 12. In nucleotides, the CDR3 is TGCAGTGCTAGGCCCGGTGGGTACAGGGGGCTTTCACCCCTCCACTTT. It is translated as CSARPGGYRGLSPLHF.

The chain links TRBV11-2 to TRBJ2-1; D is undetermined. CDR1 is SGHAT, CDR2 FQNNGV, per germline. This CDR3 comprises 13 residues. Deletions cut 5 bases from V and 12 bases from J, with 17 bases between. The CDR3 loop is CASSRQGNERQFF. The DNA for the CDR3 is TGTGCCAGCAGCCGTCAAGGCAATGAGCGGCAGTTCTTC.

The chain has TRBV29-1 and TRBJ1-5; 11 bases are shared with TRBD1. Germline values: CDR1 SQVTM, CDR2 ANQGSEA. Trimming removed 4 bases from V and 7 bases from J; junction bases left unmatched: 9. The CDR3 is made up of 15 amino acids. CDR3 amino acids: CSVGERTGGGQPQHF. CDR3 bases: TGCAGCGTTGGGGAACGGACAGGGGGCGGCCAGCCCCAGCATTTT.

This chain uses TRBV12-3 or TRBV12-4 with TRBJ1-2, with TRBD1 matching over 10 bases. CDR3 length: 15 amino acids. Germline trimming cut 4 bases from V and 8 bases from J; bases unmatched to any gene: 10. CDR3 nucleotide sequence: TGTGCCAGCAGTTCAACCGGGACAGGGGTTGGGGGCTACACCTTC. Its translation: CASSSTGTGVGGYTF.

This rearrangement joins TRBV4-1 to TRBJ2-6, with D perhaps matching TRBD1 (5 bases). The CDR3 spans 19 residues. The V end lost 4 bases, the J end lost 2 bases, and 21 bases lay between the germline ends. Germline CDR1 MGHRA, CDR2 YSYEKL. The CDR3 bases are TGCGCCAGCAGCCCCCAGGCGCAGGGCCCGTTTACTGGGGCCAACGTCCTGACTTTC. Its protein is CASSPQAQGPFTGANVLTF.

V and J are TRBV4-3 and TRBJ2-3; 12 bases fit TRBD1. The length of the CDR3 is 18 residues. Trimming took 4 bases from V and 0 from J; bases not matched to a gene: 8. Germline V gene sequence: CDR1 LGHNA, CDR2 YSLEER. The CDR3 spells CASSPTGTGGVSTDTQYF. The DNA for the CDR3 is TGCGCCAGCAGCCCGACCGGGACAGGGGGCGTAAGCACAGATACGCAGTATTTT.

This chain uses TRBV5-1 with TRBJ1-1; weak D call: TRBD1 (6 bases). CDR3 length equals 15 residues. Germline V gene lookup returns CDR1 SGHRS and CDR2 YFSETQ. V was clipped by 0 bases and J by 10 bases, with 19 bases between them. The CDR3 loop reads CASSLAGRGYSGAFF. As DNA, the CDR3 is TGCGCCAGCAGCTTGGCGGGGAGGGGGTATTCAGGAGCTTTCTTT.

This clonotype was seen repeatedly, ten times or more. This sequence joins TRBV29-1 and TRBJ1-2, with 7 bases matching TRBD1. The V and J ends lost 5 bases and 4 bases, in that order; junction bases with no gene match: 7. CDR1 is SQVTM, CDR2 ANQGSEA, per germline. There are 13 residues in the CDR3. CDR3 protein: CSVYGTGAYGYTF. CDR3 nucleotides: TGCAGCGTTTACGGTACAGGGGCCTATGGCTACACCTTC.

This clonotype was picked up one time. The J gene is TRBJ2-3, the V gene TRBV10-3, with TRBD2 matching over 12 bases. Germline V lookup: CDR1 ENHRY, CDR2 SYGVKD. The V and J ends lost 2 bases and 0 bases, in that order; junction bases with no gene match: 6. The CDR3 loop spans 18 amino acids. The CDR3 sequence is CAISEGLAGYLSTDTQYF. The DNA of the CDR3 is TGTGCCATCAGTGAGGGACTAGCGGGGTACCTTAGCACAGATACGCAGTATTTT.

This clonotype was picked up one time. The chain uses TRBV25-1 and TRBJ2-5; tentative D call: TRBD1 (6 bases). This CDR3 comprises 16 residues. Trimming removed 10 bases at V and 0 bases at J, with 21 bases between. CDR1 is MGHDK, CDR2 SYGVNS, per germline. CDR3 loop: CANLDRGQGYQETQYF. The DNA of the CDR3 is TGTGCCAATCTCGACCGGGGTCAGGGGTACCAAGAGACCCAGTACTTC.

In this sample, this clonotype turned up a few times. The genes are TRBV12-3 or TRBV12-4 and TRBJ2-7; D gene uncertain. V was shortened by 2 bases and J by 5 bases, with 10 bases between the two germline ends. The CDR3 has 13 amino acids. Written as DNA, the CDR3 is TGTGCCAGCAGTTTATGGCAGGTAGACGAGCAGTACTTC. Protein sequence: CASSLWQVDEQYF.

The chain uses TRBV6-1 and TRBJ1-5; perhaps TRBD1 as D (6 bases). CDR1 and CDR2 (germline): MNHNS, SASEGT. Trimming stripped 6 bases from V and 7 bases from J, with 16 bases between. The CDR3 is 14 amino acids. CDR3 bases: TGTGCCAGCAGCCCGGGGACAACTTCGCAGCCCCAGCATTTT. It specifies CASSPGTTSQPQHF.

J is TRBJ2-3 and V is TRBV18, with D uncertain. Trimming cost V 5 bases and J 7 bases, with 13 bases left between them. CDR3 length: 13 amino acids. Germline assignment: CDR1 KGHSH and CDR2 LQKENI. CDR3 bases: TGTGCCAGCTCAACCCGGACCGGGCATACGCAGTATTTT. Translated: CASSTRTGHTQYF.

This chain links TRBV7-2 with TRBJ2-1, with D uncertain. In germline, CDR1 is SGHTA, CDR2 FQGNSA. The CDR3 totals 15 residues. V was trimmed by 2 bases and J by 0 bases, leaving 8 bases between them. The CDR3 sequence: CASSLNMVSYNEQFF. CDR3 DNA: TGTGCCAGCAGCTTAAACATGGTCTCCTACAATGAGCAGTTCTTC.

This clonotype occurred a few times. CDR3 DNA: TGCAGCGTTGCTTTGACTAGCGGGGTTTACGAGCAGTACTTC. Translated: CSVALTSGVYEQYF. This chain joins TRBV29-1 and TRBJ2-7, with 11 bases fitting TRBD2. Germline V gives CDR1 SQVTM, CDR2 ANQGSEA. V shed 4 bases and J 4 bases; nucleotides not matched to a gene: 6. The CDR3 totals 14 residues.

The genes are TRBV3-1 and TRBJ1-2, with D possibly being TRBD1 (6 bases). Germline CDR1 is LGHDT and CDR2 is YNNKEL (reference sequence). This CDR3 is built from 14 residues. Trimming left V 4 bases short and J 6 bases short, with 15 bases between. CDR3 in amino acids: CASSPIWGADGYTF. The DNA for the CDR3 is TGTGCCAGCAGCCCAATTTGGGGGGCGGATGGCTACACCTTC.

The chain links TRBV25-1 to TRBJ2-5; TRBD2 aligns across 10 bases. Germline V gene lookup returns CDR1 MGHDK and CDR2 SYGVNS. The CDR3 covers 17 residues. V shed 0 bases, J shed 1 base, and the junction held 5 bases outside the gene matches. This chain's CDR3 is CASSEYGASGGQETQYF. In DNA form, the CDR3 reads TGTGCCAGCAGTGAATATGGTGCTAGCGGGGGCCAAGAGACCCAGTACTTC.

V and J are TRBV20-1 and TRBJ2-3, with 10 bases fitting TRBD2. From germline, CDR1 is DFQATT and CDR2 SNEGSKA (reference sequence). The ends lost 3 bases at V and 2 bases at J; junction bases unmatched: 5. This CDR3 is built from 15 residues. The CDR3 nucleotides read TGCAGTGCTAGCCTAACTAGCGGGGCCACAGATACGCAGTATTTT. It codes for CSASLTSGATDTQYF.

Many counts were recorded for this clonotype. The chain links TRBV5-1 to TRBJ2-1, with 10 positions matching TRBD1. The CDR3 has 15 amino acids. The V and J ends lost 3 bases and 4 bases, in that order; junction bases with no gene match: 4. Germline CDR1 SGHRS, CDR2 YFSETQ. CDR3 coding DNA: TGCGCCAGCAGCTGGGGACAGGGGTCGTACAATGAGCAGTTCTTC. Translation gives CASSWGQGSYNEQFF.

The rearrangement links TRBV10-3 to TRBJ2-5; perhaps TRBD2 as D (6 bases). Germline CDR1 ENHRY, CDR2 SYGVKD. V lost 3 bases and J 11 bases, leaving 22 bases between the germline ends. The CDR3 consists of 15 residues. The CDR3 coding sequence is TGTGCCATCAGTGACGGAGGGGCGCTTTACAATGAGCAGTACTTC. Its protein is CAISDGGALYNEQYF.

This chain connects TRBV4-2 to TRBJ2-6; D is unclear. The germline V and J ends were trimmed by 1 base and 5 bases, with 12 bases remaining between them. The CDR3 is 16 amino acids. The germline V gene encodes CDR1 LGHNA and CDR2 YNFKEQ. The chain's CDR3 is CASSQVSATRANVLTF. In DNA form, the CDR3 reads TGTGCCAGCAGCCAAGTAAGTGCCACGAGGGCCAACGTCCTGACTTTC.

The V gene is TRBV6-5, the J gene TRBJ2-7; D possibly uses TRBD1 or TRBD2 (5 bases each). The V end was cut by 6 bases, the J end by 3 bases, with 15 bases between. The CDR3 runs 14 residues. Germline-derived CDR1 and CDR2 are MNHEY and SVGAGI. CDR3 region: CASRISGTFYEQYF. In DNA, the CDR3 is TGTGCCAGCAGGATCTCCGGGACCTTCTACGAGCAGTACTTC.

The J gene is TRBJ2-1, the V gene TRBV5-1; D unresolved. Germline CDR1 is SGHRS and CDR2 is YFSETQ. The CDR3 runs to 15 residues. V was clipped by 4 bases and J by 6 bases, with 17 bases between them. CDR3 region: CASSTMLVGGNEQFF. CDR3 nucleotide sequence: TGCGCCAGCAGCACCATGTTAGTAGGCGGCAATGAGCAGTTCTTC.

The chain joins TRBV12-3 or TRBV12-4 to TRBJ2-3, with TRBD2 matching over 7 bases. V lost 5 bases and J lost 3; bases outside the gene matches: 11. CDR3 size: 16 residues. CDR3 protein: CASSPDMGGVTDTQYF. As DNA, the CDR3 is TGTGCCAGCAGTCCAGATATGGGGGGGGTAACAGATACGCAGTATTTT.